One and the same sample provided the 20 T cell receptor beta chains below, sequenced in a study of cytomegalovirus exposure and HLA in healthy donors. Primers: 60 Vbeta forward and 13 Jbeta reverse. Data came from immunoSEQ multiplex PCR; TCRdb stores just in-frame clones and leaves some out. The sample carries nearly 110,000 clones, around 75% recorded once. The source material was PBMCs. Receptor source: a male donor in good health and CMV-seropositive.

This CDR3 reads CASRTSGGAKDEQYF. The DNA of the CDR3 is TGTGCCAGTAGAACGAGCGGGGGGGCGAAAGACGAGCAGTACTTC. V usage is TRBV19 and J usage is TRBJ2-7, with 10 bases that match TRBD2. Trimming removed 6 bases from V and 5 bases from J; junction bases left unmatched: 10. There are 15 residues in the CDR3. Germline lookup yields CDR1 LNHDA and CDR2 SQIVND (reference sequence). The whole variable domain, filled in from reference TRBV19 and TRBJ2-7, reads DGGITQSPKYLFRKEGQNVTLSCEQNLNHDAMYWYRQDPGQGLRLIYYSQIVNDFQKGDIAEGYSVSREKKESFPLTVTSAQKNPTAFYLCASRTSGGAKDEQYFGPGTRLTVT.

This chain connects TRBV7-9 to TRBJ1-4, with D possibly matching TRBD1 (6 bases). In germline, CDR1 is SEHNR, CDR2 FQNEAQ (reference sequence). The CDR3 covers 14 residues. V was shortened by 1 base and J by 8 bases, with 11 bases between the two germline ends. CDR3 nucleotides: TGTGCCAGCAGCTTAGTAGGGACAAACGAAAAACTGTTTTTT. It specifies CASSLVGTNEKLFF.

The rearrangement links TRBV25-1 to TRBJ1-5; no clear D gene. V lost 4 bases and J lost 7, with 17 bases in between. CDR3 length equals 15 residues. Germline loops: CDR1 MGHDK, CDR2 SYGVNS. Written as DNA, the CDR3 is TGTGCCAGCAGTGGTCTGGGAGGGTTCGGGCAGCCCCAGCATTTT. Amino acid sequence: CASSGLGGFGQPQHF.

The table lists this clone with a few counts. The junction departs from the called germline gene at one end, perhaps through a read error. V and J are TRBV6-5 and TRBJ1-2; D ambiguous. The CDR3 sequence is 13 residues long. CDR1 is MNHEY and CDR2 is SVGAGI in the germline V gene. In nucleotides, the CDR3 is TGTGCCAGCAGAGTTCGACAAGCTTATGGCTACCCCTTC. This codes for CASRVRQAYGYPF.

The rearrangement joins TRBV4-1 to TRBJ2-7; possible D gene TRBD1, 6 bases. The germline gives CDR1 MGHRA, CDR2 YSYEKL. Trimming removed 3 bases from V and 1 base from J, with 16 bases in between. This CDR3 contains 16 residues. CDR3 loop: CASSHLDFQGSYEQYF. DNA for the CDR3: TGCGCCAGCAGCCACCTAGACTTCCAGGGGTCCTACGAGCAGTACTTC.

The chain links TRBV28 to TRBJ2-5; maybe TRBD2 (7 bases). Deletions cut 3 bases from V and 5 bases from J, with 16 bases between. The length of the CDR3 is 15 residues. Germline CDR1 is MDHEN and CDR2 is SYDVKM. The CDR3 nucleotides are TGTGCCAGCAGTTTCCTAGGGGGGGCCCGGGAGACCCAGTACTTC. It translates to CASSFLGGARETQYF.

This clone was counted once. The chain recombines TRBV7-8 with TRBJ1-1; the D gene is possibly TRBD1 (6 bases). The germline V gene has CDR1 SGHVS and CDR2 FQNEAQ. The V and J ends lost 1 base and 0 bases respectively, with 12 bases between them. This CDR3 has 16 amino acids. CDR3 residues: CASSLEQGFMNTEAFF. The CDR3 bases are TGTGCCAGCAGCTTAGAACAGGGTTTTATGAACACTGAAGCTTTCTTT.

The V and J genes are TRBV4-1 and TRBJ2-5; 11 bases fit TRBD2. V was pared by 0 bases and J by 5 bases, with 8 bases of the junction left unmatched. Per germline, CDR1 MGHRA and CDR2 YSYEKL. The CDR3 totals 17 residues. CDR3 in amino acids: CASSQEGLAGGPETQYF. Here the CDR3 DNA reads TGCGCCAGCAGCCAAGAGGGTCTAGCGGGAGGACCGGAGACCCAGTACTTC.

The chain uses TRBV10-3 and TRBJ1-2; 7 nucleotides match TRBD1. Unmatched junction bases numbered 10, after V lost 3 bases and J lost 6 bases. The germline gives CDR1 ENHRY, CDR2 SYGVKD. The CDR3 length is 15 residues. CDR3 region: CAISDSVWQGDGYTF. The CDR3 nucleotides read TGTGCCATCAGTGACTCTGTATGGCAGGGGGATGGCTACACCTTC.

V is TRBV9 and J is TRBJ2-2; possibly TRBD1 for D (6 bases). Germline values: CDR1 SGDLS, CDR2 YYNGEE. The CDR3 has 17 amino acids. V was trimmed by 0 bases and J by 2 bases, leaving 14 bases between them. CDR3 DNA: TGTGCCAGCAGCGTAGATGAAGGCAGGGGAAACACCGGGGAGCTGTTTTTT. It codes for CASSVDEGRGNTGELFF.

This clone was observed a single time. CDR3 region: CASRPDRGPSYEQYF. CDR3 coding DNA: TGCGCCAGCAGACCGGACAGGGGCCCGTCCTACGAGCAGTACTTC. The chain links TRBV5-1 to TRBJ2-7; 9 nucleotides align to TRBD1. The length of the CDR3 is 15 residues. V dropped 5 bases and J dropped 1; count of bases not matched to a gene: 7. Germline CDR1 SGHRS, CDR2 YFSETQ.

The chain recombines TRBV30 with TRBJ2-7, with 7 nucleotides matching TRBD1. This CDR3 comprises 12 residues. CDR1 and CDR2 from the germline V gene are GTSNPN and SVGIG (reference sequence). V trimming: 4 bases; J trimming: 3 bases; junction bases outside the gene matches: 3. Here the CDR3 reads CAWTGGHYEQYF. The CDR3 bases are TGTGCCTGGACAGGGGGACACTACGAGCAGTACTTC.

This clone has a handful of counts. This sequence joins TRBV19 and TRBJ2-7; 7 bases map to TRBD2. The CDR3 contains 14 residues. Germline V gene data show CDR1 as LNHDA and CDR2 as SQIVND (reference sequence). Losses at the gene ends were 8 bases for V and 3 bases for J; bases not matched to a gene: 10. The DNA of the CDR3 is TGTGCCAGTTCCCCCCAGCGGGGATACTACGAGCAGTACTTC. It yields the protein CASSPQRGYYEQYF.

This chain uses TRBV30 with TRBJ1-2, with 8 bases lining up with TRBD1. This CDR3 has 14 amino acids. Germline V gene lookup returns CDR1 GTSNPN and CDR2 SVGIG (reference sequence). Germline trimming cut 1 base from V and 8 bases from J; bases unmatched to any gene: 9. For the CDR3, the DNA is TGTGCCTGGAGTGAGCAACAGGGGGTATCCGGCTACACCTTC. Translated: CAWSEQQGVSGYTF. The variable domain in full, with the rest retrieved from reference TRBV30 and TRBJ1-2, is SQTIHQWPATLVQPVGSPLSLECTVEGTSNPNLYWYRQAAGRGLQLLFYSVGIGQISSEVPQNLSASRPQDRQFILSSKKLLLSDSGFYLCAWSEQQGVSGYTFGSGTRLTVV.

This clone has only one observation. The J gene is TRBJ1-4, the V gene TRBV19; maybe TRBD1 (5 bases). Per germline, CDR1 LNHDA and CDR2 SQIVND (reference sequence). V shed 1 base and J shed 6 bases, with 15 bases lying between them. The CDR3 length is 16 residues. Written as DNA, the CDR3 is TGTGCCAGTAGTATAGGGACATCGAACACCTATGAAAAACTGTTTTTT. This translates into CASSIGTSNTYEKLFF.

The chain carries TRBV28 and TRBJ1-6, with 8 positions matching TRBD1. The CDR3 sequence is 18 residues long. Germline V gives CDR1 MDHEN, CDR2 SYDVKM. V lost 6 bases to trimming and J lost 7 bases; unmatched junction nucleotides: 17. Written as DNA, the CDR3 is TGTGCCAGCAGCCTTTATGTGAACCCCGGACAGGGCAATTCACCCCTCCACTTT. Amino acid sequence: CASSLYVNPGQGNSPLHF.

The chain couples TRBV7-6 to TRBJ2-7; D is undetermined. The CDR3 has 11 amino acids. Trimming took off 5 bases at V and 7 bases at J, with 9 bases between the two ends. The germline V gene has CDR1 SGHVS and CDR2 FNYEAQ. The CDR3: CASSTLREQYF. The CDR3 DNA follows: TGTGCCAGCAGCACTTTACGGGAGCAGTACTTC.

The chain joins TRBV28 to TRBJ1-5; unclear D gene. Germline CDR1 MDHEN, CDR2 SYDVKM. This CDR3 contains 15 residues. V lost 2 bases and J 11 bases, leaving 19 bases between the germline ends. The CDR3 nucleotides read TGTGCCAGCAGTTTAGTGGGAGAAAGTTCATCAACCCAGCATTTT. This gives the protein CASSLVGESSSTQHF.

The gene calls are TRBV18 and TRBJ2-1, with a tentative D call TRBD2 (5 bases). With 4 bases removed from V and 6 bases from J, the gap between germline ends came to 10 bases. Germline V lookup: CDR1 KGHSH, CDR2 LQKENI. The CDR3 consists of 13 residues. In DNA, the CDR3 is TGTGCCAGCTCACGCGGCCGGGGCAATGAGCAGTTCTTC. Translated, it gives CASSRGRGNEQFF.

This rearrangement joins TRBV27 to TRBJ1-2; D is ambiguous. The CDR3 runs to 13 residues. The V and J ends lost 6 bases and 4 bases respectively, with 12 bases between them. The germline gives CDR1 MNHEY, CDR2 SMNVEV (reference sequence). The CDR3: CASSFVAGYGYTF. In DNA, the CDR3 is TGTGCCAGCAGCTTCGTCGCCGGCTATGGCTACACCTTC.